This T cell receptor beta chain was retrieved from a study of OX40 agonist ivuxolimab in advanced cancers. The study, taken as a whole, reports: CD4+ and CD8+ T cells in blood underwent clonal expansion by week 6 at 0.1 to 3.0 mg/kg. Relative to CD4+, CD8+ T cells held more expanded clones on average.

Points on this clone: Its specificity is not known.

Profiled with immunoSEQ multiplex PCR; TCRdb holds only in-frame clones, not every one. The sample contains tens of thousands of clones, approximately 88% of which appear only once. If patients had autoimmune disease history or systemic immunosuppression, they were excluded. The timepoints at which blood was sampled were baseline, cycle 4 day 1, and cycle 7 day 1. The ends were cut back, 0 bases at V and 8 bases at J, with 13 bases in the middle. CDR1 is SQVTM, CDR2 ANQGSEA, per germline. This CDR3 has 13 amino acids. The chain joins TRBV29-1 to TRBJ1-2; possibly TRBD1 for D (6 bases). The TCR comes from an adult with an advanced solid tumor such as melanoma, head and neck, liver or kidney cancer. Specimen: CD4+ or CD8+ T cells sorted from blood, collected in a trial of the OX40 agonist ivuxolimab. This chain's CDR3 is CSVEDMGAIGYTF. Written as DNA, the CDR3 is TGCAGCGTTGAAGATATGGGGGCGATCGGCTACACCTTC. The full variable domain, with the rest looked up from reference TRBV29-1 and TRBJ1-2, is SAVISQKPSRDICQRGTSLTIQCQVDSQVTMMFWYRQQPGQSLTLIATANQGSEATYESGFVIDKFPISRPNLTFSTLTVSNMSPEDSSIYLCSVEDMGAIGYTFGSGTRLTVV.